This T cell receptor beta chain was sequenced in a study of CD8+ T cells in alopecia areata. Study summary: Treated patients were given oral tofacitinib, which was dosed at 5 to 10 mg twice daily. General study findings and limits: Many of the expanded lesional clones endured in scalp and blood while on tofacitinib.

Comment on this clone: Its antigen remains unidentified.

After isolation, RNA underwent reverse transcription to generate cDNA as the sequencing template. The data were produced by immunoSEQ multiplex PCR, yet TCRdb's version contains in-frame clones alone and is incomplete. The table shows 130,000 to 150,000 clones, with around 82% occurring only once. Treatment indicated: oral pan-JAK inhibitor, 5-10 mg twice daily. Specimens obtained from alopecia areata patients comprised lesional scalp punch biopsies and peripheral blood. This CDR3 spans 14 amino acids. J lost 4 bases, V lost 2 bases, and 5 bases had no gene match. The germline gives CDR1 SGHNT, CDR2 YYREEE (reference sequence).

Sequenced material: CD8+ T cells sorted from blood, taken at week 4, from a patient treated with tofacitinib. The chain carries TRBV5-4 and TRBJ2-5, with 7 bases lining up with TRBD1. The TCR was taken from a human donor with alopecia areata. This CDR3 is CASSLESGGETQYF. In nucleotides, the CDR3 is TGTGCCAGCAGCTTAGAGTCAGGGGGAGAGACCCAGTACTTC. Complete variable domain (other parts from reference TRBV5-4 and TRBJ2-5): ETGVTQSPTHLIKTRGQQVTLRCSSQSGHNTVSWYQQALGQGPQFIFQYYREEENGRGNFPPRFSGLQFPNYSSELNVNALELDDSALYLCASSLESGGETQYFGPGTRLLVL.